Below are 23 T cell receptor beta chains sequenced from a single sample in a study of shared T cell receptors in the human thymus. Sequenced by immunoSEQ multiplex PCR; TCRdb stores in-frame clones only, minus some. Of some 760,000 clones in the sample, approximately 85% were seen once. This same sample was also taken into another study, of human thymus T cells.

Sequenced input: thymocytes. The receptor set was obtained from a girl under three years old with a congenital heart defect.

The rearrangement links TRBV6-1 to TRBJ1-3; no firm D call. Trimming pared 8 bases from V and 0 bases from J, leaving 11 bases between. The CDR3 loop spans 14 amino acids. Germline values: CDR1 MNHNS, CDR2 SASEGT. This CDR3 is CASRRGFSGNTIYF. As DNA, the CDR3 is TGTGCCAGCCGGCGCGGATTCTCTGGAAACACCATATATTTT.

In its sample, this clone was seen once. The rearrangement links TRBV7-9 to TRBJ1-6; maybe TRBD1 (5 bases). There are 18 residues in the CDR3. V was trimmed by 1 base and J by 0 bases, leaving 13 bases between them. Germline V gene lookup returns CDR1 SEHNR and CDR2 FQNEAQ (reference sequence). The CDR3 region has the DNA TGTGCCAGCAGCTTAGGACAGCTCGTGAGCTCCTATAATTCACCCCTCCACTTT. Translating it yields CASSLGQLVSSYNSPLHF.

The V and J genes are TRBV11-3 and TRBJ1-2; D is undetermined. CDR3 length: 16 residues. Germline assignment: CDR1 SGHNT and CDR2 YENEEA. Trimming removed 0 bases at V and 4 bases at J, with 15 bases between. CDR3: CASSLDHISGGYGYTF. The CDR3 DNA reads as TGTGCCAGCAGCTTAGACCACATCTCAGGAGGCTATGGCTACACCTTC.

The chain uses TRBV2 and TRBJ2-7, with TRBD2 identical over 7 bases. This CDR3 has 13 residues. J was trimmed by 3 bases and V by 4 bases; bases with no gene match: 3. Germline assignment: CDR1 SNHLY and CDR2 FYNNEI. CDR3 amino acids: CASSGTRFYEQYF. DNA of the CDR3: TGTGCCAGCAGTGGGACTAGATTCTACGAGCAGTACTTC.

The chain has TRBV10-2 and TRBJ2-2; the D gene is possibly TRBD2 (7 bases). The CDR3 runs 16 residues. With 6 bases removed from V and 3 bases from J, the gap between germline ends came to 17 bases. The germline CDR1 and CDR2 sequences are WSHSY and SAAADI. The chain's CDR3 is CASSYRGRGDTGELFF. The CDR3 nucleotides are TGCGCCAGCAGCTATAGGGGGAGGGGGGACACCGGGGAGCTGTTTTTT.

The gene calls are TRBV5-1 and TRBJ1-5, with D perhaps matching TRBD1 (5 bases). Germline lookup yields CDR1 SGHRS and CDR2 YFSETQ. V lost 0 bases and J 5 bases, leaving 12 bases between the germline ends. CDR3 length: 15 residues. CDR3 loop: CASSLAGKGYQPQHF. For the CDR3, the DNA is TGCGCCAGCAGCTTGGCAGGGAAGGGGTATCAGCCCCAGCATTTT.

The chain's CDR3 is CAWSVLTGQETQYF. The CDR3 bases are TGTGCCTGGAGCGTCTTGACAGGACAAGAGACCCAGTACTTC. The V call is TRBV30, the J call TRBJ2-5, with D tentatively TRBD1 (6 bases). CDR1 is GTSNPN, CDR2 SVGIG, per germline (reference sequence). The V end was cut by 3 bases, the J end by 2 bases, with 13 bases between. The CDR3 length is 14 residues.

The chain carries TRBV10-3 and TRBJ2-3, with D unclear. Germline CDR1 is ENHRY and CDR2 is SYGVKD. The CDR3 length is 14 residues. Trimming left V 5 bases short and J 6 bases short, with 15 bases between. CDR3 DNA sequence: TGTGCCATCAGTCACCCCCTTCGCAGGGATACGCAGTATTTT. Its protein is CAISHPLRRDTQYF.

The V gene is TRBV25-1, the J gene TRBJ2-7; 8 nucleotides agree with TRBD2. Germline V gene sequence: CDR1 MGHDK, CDR2 SYGVNS. The ends lost 4 bases at V and 3 bases at J; junction bases unmatched: 5. There are 14 residues in the CDR3. The CDR3 is CASSVKAGGYEQYF. The DNA of the CDR3 is TGTGCCAGCAGTGTCAAGGCGGGGGGCTACGAGCAGTACTTC.

The chain is built from TRBV10-3 and TRBJ1-5, with 7 bases identical to TRBD1. The CDR3 has 15 residues. Trimming at V came to 6 bases and at J to 0 bases, leaving 5 bases not matched to a gene. Per the germline V gene, CDR1 is ENHRY and CDR2 is SYGVKD. Here the CDR3 DNA reads TGTGCCATCAGCAAAACAGGGGATAGCAATCAGCCCCAGCATTTT. Translated: CAISKTGDSNQPQHF.

This clone was recorded a few times. This rearrangement joins TRBV5-4 to TRBJ1-6; 7 positions match TRBD1. The CDR3 is 14 residues long. Looked up from germline, CDR1 is SGHNT and CDR2 is YYREEE (reference sequence). The ends lost 4 bases at V and 10 bases at J; junction bases unmatched: 8. This CDR3 is CASSPDRVYSPLHF. Written as DNA, the CDR3 is TGTGCCAGCAGCCCCGACAGGGTCTACTCACCCCTCCACTTT.

V usage is TRBV7-2 and J usage is TRBJ2-7, with 10 bases identical to TRBD1. The CDR3 consists of 17 residues. In germline, CDR1 is SGHTA, CDR2 FQGNSA. V was pared by 5 bases and J by 2 bases, with 12 bases of the junction left unmatched. CDR3 sequence reads: CASSPHHGTGVPYEQYF. The CDR3, as DNA: TGTGCCAGCAGCCCACACCATGGGACAGGGGTTCCCTACGAGCAGTACTTC. The full variable domain, rest sourced from reference TRBV7-2 and TRBJ2-7, is GAGVSQSPSNKVTEKGKDVELRCDPISGHTALYWYRQSLGQGLEFLIYFQGNSAPDKSGLPSDRFSAERTGGSVSTLTIQRTQQEDSAVYLCASSPHHGTGVPYEQYFGPGTRLTVT.

The chain carries TRBV6-5 and TRBJ2-6, with unresolved D. This CDR3 has 14 residues. Trimming took 5 bases from V and 11 from J, leaving 16 bases between them. Looked up from germline, CDR1 is MNHEY and CDR2 is SVGAGI. CDR3 sequence: CASSIQGVADVLTF. Here the CDR3 DNA reads TGTGCCAGCAGTATCCAAGGCGTAGCAGACGTCCTGACTTTC.

The chain uses TRBV6-1 and TRBJ1-1, with D possibly matching TRBD1 (5 bases). Germline CDR1 MNHNS, CDR2 SASEGT. The V gene lost 8 bases and the J gene lost 1 base, with 14 bases spanning the gap. The CDR3 runs to 14 residues. The CDR3 DNA sequence: TGTGCCAGCCACCCAGGGTTAGAGAACACTGAAGCTTTCTTT. Protein: CASHPGLENTEAFF.

The chain recombines TRBV15 with TRBJ1-6, with D unclear. V was shortened by 5 bases and J by 7 bases, with 12 bases between the two germline ends. The CDR3 loop spans 14 amino acids. Germline V gives CDR1 LNHNV, CDR2 YYDKDF (reference sequence). As DNA, the CDR3 is TGTGCCACCAGCCCACTCACCGGGAATTCACCCCTCCACTTT. It encodes CATSPLTGNSPLHF.

The chain joins TRBV5-1 to TRBJ1-2; no reliable D call. V lost 7 bases and J 3 bases, leaving 7 bases between the germline ends. The CDR3 totals 11 residues. CDR1 and CDR2 from the germline V gene are SGHRS and YFSETQ. The CDR3 here is CASGEDYGYTF. The DNA of the CDR3 is TGCGCCAGCGGGGAGGACTATGGCTACACCTTC.

The rearrangement joins TRBV28 to TRBJ1-2, with TRBD1 matching 10 bases. Germline V gene sequence: CDR1 MDHEN, CDR2 SYDVKM. The CDR3 is 11 amino acids. V trimming: 11 bases; J trimming: 8 bases; junction bases outside the gene matches: 5. CDR3 sequence reads: CAGGTGDGYTF. The CDR3 DNA sequence: TGTGCCGGGGGGACAGGGGACGGCTACACCTTC.

This chain joins TRBV6-5 and TRBJ2-3; weak D call: TRBD1 (5 bases). From germline, CDR1 is MNHEY and CDR2 SVGAGI. This CDR3 has 15 amino acids. V gave up 7 bases and J gave up 0 bases, with 14 bases separating them. CDR3 coding DNA: TGTGCCAGCATTCCCGCGACAGTTAGCACAGATACGCAGTATTTT. As protein: CASIPATVSTDTQYF.

The rearrangement joins TRBV9 to TRBJ2-7; 9 bases match TRBD1. The V gene's germline CDR1 is SGDLS and CDR2 YYNGEE. The length of the CDR3 is 14 residues. Trimming cost V 4 bases and J 7 bases; bases outside gene matches: 9. The CDR3 DNA is TGTGCCAGCAGCTCCGGGACAGGGCATTATGAGCAGTACTTC. Protein: CASSSGTGHYEQYF.

The count of this clone is one. The rearrangement uses TRBV9 and TRBJ1-2; D call uncertain. Germline V lookup: CDR1 SGDLS, CDR2 YYNGEE. V was shortened by 5 bases and J by 5 bases, with 16 bases between the two germline ends. The CDR3 runs to 14 residues. As DNA, the CDR3 is TGTGCCAGCAGGGGAGGGTCCCCCGCGTATGGCTACACCTTC. Translated, it gives CASRGGSPAYGYTF. Filled out from reference TRBV9 and TRBJ1-2, the complete variable domain reads DSGVTQTPKHLITATGQRVTLRCSPRSGDLSVYWYQQSLDQGLQFLIQYYNGEERAKGNILERFSAQQFPDLHSELNLSSLELGDSALYFCASRGGSPAYGYTFGSGTRLTVV.

The chain recombines TRBV21-1 with TRBJ2-5; the D call TRBD1 from the table was never checked on the DNA. TRBV21-1 is listed as a pseudogene. This CDR3 contains 13 residues. The CDR3 sequence is CASSSTAKETQYF. CDR3 bases: TGTGCCAGCTCTTCTACAGCAAAAGAGACCCAGTACTTC.

The chain has TRBV7-2 and TRBJ1-4; D is perhaps TRBD1 (5 bases). V was cut by 4 bases and J by 4 bases, with 13 bases left in between. The germline V gene encodes CDR1 SGHTA and CDR2 FQGNSA. This CDR3 has 15 residues. The CDR3 loop is CASSSHRPINEKLFF. CDR3 nucleotide sequence: TGTGCCAGCAGCTCCCACAGGCCGATTAATGAAAAACTGTTTTTT.

The genes are TRBV10-2 and TRBJ2-6, with D perhaps matching TRBD1 (7 bases). Germline lookup yields CDR1 WSHSY and CDR2 SAAADI. The CDR3 totals 16 residues. The V and J ends lost 8 bases and 0 bases respectively, with 14 bases between them. The CDR3 sequence is CASGGGQSSGANVLTF. CDR3 nucleotides: TGCGCCAGCGGAGGGGGACAGTCCTCTGGGGCCAACGTCCTGACTTTC.